This T cell receptor (beta chain) was captured by sequencing in a study of T cell responses to AZD1222 COVID-19 vaccine. Assay: immunoSEQ multiplex PCR; the TCRdb copy retains only in-frame clones and omits some. The sample has some 130,000 clones, roughly 91% seen once. After removal of 5 bases from V and 1 base from J, the junction contained 5 bases not matched to a gene. The germline V gene encodes CDR1 KGHSH and CDR2 LQKENI. This CDR3 is built from 14 residues. This chain uses TRBV18 with TRBJ2-7; TRBD2 aligns across 7 bases. The receptor comes from an adult in good health. The input for sequencing was peripheral blood, taken on day 0 of AZD1222 vaccination. CDR3 protein: CASSLGAGSYEQYF. The CDR3 DNA sequence: TGTGCCAGCTCATTGGGAGCGGGGTCCTACGAGCAGTACTTC.